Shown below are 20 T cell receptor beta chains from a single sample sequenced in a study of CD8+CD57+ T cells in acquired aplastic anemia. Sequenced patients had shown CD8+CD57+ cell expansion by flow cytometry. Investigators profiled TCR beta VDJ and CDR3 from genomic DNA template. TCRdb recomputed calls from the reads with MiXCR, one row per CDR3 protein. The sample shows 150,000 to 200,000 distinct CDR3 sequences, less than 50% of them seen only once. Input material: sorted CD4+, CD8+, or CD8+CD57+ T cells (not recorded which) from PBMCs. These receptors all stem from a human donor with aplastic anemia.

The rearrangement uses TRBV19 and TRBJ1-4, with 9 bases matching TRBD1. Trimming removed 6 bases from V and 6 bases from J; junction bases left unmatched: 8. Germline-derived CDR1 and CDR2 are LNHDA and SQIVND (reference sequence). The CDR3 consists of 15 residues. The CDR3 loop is CASRYPGTGHEKLFF. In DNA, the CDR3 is TGTGCCAGTAGATACCCCGGGACAGGGCATGAAAAACTGTTTTTT.

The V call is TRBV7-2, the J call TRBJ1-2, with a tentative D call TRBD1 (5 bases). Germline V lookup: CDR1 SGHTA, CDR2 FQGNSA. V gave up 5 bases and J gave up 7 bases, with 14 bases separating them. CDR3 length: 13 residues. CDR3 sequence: CASSVPGGGGYTF. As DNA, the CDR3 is TGTGCCAGCAGCGTACCCGGGGGGGGTGGCTACACCTTC.

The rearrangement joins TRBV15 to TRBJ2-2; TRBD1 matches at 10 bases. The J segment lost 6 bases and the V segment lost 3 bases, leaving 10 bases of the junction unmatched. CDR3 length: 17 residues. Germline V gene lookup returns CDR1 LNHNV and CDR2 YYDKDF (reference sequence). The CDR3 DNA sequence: TGTGCCACCAGCAGCAAACGGGGACAGGGGATCGCCGGGGAGCTGTTTTTT. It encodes CATSSKRGQGIAGELFF. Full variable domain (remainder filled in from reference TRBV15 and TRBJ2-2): DAMVIQNPRYQVTQFGKPVTLSCSQTLNHNVMYWYQQKSSQAPKLLFHYYDKDFNNEADTPDNFQSRRPNTSFCFLDIRSPGLGDTAMYLCATSSKRGQGIAGELFFGEGSRLTVL.

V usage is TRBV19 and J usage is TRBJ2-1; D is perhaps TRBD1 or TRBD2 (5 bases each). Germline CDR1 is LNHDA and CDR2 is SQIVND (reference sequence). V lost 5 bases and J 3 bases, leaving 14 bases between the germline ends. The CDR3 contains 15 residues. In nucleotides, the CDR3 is TGTGCCAGTAGTTTCCGGGACGGCAACTACAATGAGCAGTTCTTC. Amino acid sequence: CASSFRDGNYNEQFF.

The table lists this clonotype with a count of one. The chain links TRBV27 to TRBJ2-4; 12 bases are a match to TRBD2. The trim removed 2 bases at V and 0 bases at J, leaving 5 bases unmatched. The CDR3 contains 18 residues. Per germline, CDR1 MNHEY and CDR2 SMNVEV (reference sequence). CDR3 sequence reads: CASSLLAGGRTAKNIQYF. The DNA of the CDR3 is TGTGCCAGCAGTTTACTAGCGGGGGGGCGAACAGCCAAAAACATTCAGTACTTC.

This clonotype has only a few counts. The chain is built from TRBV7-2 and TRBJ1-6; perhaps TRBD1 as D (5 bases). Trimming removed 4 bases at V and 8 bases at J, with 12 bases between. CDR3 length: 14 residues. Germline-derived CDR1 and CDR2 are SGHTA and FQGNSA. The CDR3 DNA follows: TGTGCCAGCAGCTCAGACAGCTTTTATTCACCCCTCCACTTT. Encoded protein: CASSSDSFYSPLHF.

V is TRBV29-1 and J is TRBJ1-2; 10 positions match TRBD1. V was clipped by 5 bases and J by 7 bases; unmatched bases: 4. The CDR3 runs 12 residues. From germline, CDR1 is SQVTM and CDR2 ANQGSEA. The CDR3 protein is CSVFGQGVGYTF. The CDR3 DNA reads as TGCAGCGTTTTCGGACAGGGGGTTGGCTACACCTTC. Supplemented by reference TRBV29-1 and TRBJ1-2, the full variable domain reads SAVISQKPSRDICQRGTSLTIQCQVDSQVTMMFWYRQQPGQSLTLIATANQGSEATYESGFVIDKFPISRPNLTFSTLTVSNMSPEDSSIYLCSVFGQGVGYTFGSGTRLTVV.

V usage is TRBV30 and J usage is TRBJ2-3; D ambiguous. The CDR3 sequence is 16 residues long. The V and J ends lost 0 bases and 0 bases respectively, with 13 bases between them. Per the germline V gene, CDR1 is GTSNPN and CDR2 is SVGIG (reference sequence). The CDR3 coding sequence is TGTGCCTGGAGTGTGGGTTCCCGCGCTAGCACAGATACGCAGTATTTT. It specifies CAWSVGSRASTDTQYF.

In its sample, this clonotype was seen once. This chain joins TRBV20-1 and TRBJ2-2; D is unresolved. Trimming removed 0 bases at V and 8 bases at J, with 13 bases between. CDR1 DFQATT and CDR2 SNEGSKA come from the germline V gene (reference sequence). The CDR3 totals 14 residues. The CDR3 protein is CSARDGIATGELFF. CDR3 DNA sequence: TGCAGTGCTAGAGATGGGATTGCGACGGGGGAGCTGTTTTTT.

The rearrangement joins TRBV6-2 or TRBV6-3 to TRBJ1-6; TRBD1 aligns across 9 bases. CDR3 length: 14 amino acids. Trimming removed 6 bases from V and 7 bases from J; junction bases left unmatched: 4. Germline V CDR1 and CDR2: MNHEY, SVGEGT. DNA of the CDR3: TGTGCCAGCAGCCGGACAGGGGAGAATTCACCCCTCCACTTT. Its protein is CASSRTGENSPLHF.

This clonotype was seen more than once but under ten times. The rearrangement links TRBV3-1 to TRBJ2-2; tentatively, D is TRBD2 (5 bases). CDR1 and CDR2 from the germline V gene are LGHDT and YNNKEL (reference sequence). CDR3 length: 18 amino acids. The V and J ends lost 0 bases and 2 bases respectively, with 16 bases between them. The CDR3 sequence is CASSQEKGAEANTGELFF. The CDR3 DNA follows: TGTGCCAGCAGCCAAGAAAAAGGAGCGGAAGCAAACACCGGGGAGCTGTTTTTT.

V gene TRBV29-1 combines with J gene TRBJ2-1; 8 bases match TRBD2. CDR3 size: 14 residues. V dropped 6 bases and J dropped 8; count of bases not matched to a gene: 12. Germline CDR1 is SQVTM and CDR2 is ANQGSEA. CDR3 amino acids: CSVDTGTSSDEQFF. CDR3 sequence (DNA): TGCAGCGTCGACACCGGGACTAGTAGCGATGAGCAGTTCTTC.

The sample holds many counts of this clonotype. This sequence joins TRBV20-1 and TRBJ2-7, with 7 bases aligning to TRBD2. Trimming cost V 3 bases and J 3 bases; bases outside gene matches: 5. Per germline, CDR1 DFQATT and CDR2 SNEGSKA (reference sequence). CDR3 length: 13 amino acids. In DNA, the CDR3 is TGCAGTGCTAGTGTTCTAGCGGTCTACGAGCAGTACTTC. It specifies CSASVLAVYEQYF.

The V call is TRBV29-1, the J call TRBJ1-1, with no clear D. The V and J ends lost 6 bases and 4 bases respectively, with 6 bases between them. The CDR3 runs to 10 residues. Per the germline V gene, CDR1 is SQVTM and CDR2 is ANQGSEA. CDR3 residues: CSVLATEAFF. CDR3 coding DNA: TGCAGCGTCTTAGCCACTGAAGCTTTCTTT.

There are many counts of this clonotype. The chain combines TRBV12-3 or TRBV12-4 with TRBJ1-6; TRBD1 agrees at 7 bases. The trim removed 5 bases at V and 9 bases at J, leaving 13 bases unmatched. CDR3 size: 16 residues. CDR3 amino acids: CASSEDRSALSSPLHF. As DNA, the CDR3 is TGTGCCAGCAGTGAGGACAGGTCCGCTTTATCTTCACCCCTCCACTTT.

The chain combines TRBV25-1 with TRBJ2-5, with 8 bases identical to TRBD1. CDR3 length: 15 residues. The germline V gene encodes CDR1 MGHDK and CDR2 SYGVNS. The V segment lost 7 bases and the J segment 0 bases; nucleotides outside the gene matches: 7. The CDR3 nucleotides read TGTGCCAGCACCGACAGGGGCCGTGACCAAGAGACCCAGTACTTC. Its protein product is CASTDRGRDQETQYF. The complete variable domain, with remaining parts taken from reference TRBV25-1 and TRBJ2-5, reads EADIYQTPRYLVIGTGKKITLECSQTMGHDKMYWYQQDPGMELHLIHYSYGVNSTEKGDLSSESTVSRIRTEHFPLTLESARPSHTSQYLCASTDRGRDQETQYFGPGTRLLVL.

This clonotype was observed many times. CDR3 loop: CASSLTGTGNIQYF. The CDR3 DNA sequence: TGTGCCAGCAGCTTAACAGGGACGGGAAACATTCAGTACTTC. The J gene is TRBJ2-4, the V gene TRBV7-3; tentatively, D is TRBD1 or TRBD2 (5 bases each). This CDR3 has 14 amino acids. Trimming took off 0 bases at V and 6 bases at J, with 9 bases between the two ends. CDR1 and CDR2 (germline): SGHTA, FQGTGA.

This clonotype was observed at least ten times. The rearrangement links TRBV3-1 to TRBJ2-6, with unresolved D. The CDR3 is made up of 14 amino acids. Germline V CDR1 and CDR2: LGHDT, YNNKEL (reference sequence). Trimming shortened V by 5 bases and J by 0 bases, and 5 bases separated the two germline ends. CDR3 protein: CASSITSGANVLTF. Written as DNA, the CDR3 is TGTGCCAGCAGCATAACCTCTGGGGCCAACGTCCTGACTTTC.

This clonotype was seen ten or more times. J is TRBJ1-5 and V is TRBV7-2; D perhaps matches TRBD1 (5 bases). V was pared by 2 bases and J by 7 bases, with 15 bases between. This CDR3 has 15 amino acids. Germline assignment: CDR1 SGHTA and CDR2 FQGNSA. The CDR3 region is CASSLQGGLDQPQHF. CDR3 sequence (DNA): TGTGCCAGCAGCTTACAGGGCGGGCTAGACCAGCCCCAGCATTTT.

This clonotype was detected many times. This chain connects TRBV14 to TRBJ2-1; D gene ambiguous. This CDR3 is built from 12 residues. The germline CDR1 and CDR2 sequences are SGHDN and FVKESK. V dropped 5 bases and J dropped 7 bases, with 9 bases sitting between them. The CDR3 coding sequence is TGTGCCAGCAGCTTTAGCAGGAATGAGCAGTTCTTC. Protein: CASSFSRNEQFF. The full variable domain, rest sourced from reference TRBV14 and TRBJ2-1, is EAGVTQFPSHSVIEKGQTVTLRCDPISGHDNLYWYRRVMGKEIKFLLHFVKESKQDESGMPNNRFLAERTGGTYSTLKVQPAELEDSGVYFCASSFSRNEQFFGPGTRLTVL.